This passage covers 26 T cell receptor beta chains from one sample sequenced in a study of blood T cell repertoires in COVID-19. Data came from immunoSEQ multiplex PCR; TCRdb stores just in-frame clones and leaves some out. Here the sample spans roughly 150,000 clones, roughly 85% being singletons. The specimen was peripheral blood. The receptors derive from a human donor in a cohort sampled during active COVID-19.

The V call is TRBV9, the J call TRBJ1-2; weak D call: TRBD1 (5 bases). CDR3 length: 14 amino acids. V was clipped by 0 bases and J by 4 bases, with 10 bases between them. Germline CDR1 SGDLS, CDR2 YYNGEE. This CDR3 reads CASSVAGEGYGYTF. The CDR3 DNA follows: TGTGCCAGCAGCGTAGCGGGGGAGGGCTATGGCTACACCTTC.

The V call is TRBV7-8, the J call TRBJ1-6; D uncertain. Germline CDR1 is SGHVS and CDR2 is FQNEAQ. This CDR3 contains 14 residues. The V gene lost 4 bases and the J gene lost 5 bases, with 9 bases spanning the gap. CDR3 bases: TGTGCCAGCAGCTGGAGTGGAGATAATTCACCCCTCCACTTT. Its protein product is CASSWSGDNSPLHF.

The V and J genes are TRBV2 and TRBJ2-7; TRBD1 agrees at 7 bases. This CDR3 spans 14 amino acids. Per the germline V gene, CDR1 is SNHLY and CDR2 is FYNNEI. The V segment lost 4 bases and the J segment 6 bases; nucleotides outside the gene matches: 9. The chain's CDR3 is CASSVQGTGGEQYF. The CDR3 nucleotides are TGTGCCAGCAGTGTACAGGGGACGGGCGGCGAGCAGTACTTC.

This clone was counted a few times. This rearrangement joins TRBV30 to TRBJ1-5, with 7 bases aligning to TRBD1. Trimming at V came to 2 bases and at J to 6 bases, leaving 4 bases not matched to a gene. CDR1 is GTSNPN, CDR2 SVGIG, per germline (reference sequence). The CDR3 totals 13 residues. Here the CDR3 reads CAWSQGGPQPQHF. CDR3 coding DNA: TGTGCCTGGAGTCAAGGGGGCCCTCAGCCCCAGCATTTT.

This rearrangement joins TRBV28 to TRBJ1-1; 8 bases fit TRBD1. J lost 8 bases, V lost 8 bases, and 7 bases had no gene match. CDR1 is MDHEN, CDR2 SYDVKM, per germline. The CDR3 has 12 amino acids. The CDR3, as DNA: TGTGCCAGCCTTCGAACAGGGGGGGAAGCTTTCTTT. Its protein product is CASLRTGGEAFF. Looking up the rest from reference TRBV28 and TRBJ1-1 gives the full variable domain: DVKVTQSSRYLVKRTGEKVFLECVQDMDHENMFWYRQDPGLGLRLIYFSYDVKMKEKGDIPEGYSVSREKKERFSLILESASTNQTSMYLCASLRTGGEAFFGQGTRLTVV.

The V call is TRBV5-6, the J call TRBJ2-2; 8 bases line up with TRBD2. Germline CDR1 and CDR2: SGHDT and YYEEEE. The CDR3 spans 15 residues. Unmatched junction bases numbered 6, after V lost 4 bases and J lost 4 bases. The CDR3: CASSRVAGGTGELFF. The DNA for the CDR3 is TGTGCCAGCAGCCGGGTCGCGGGAGGCACCGGGGAGCTGTTTTTT.

The V and J genes are TRBV23-1 and TRBJ2-1; 7 bases match TRBD1. TRBV23-1 is recorded as an ORF, its role being uncertain. The CDR3 is made up of 14 amino acids. Trimming took 4 bases from V and 2 from J; bases not matched to a gene: 2. The CDR3 is CASSRDSPYNEQFF. As DNA, the CDR3 is TGCGCCAGCAGTCGGGACAGCCCCTACAATGAGCAGTTCTTC.

The V and J genes are TRBV9 and TRBJ2-2; 10 nucleotides line up with TRBD2. J lost 4 bases, V lost 2 bases, and 5 bases had no gene match. Germline CDR1 SGDLS, CDR2 YYNGEE. CDR3 length equals 16 residues. The CDR3 DNA is TGTGCCAGCAGCGTGCTAGCGGGAGATGGCACCGGGGAGCTGTTTTTT. Encoded protein: CASSVLAGDGTGELFF.

The J gene is TRBJ2-1, the V gene TRBV19, with 7 bases lining up with TRBD2. The J segment lost 5 bases and the V segment lost 4 bases, leaving 11 bases of the junction unmatched. The CDR3 is 16 residues long. Germline loops: CDR1 LNHDA, CDR2 SQIVND (reference sequence). CDR3 sequence reads: CASSTTLGEGDNEQFF. The CDR3 DNA follows: TGTGCCAGTAGTACAACCCTAGGGGAGGGCGACAATGAGCAGTTCTTC. The full variable domain, with the rest looked up from reference TRBV19 and TRBJ2-1, is DGGITQSPKYLFRKEGQNVTLSCEQNLNHDAMYWYRQDPGQGLRLIYYSQIVNDFQKGDIAEGYSVSREKKESFPLTVTSAQKNPTAFYLCASSTTLGEGDNEQFFGPGTRLTVL.

This clone appeared a few times. The gene calls are TRBV4-1 and TRBJ1-1; no clear D. V shed 0 bases and J shed 8 bases, with 13 bases lying between them. This CDR3 has 14 amino acids. The germline gives CDR1 MGHRA, CDR2 YSYEKL. CDR3 DNA: TGCGCCAGCAGCCAAGATGTCTCAGGTGGAGAAGCTTTCTTT. This sequence encodes CASSQDVSGGEAFF.

The J gene is TRBJ2-1, the V gene TRBV13; 10 nucleotides agree with TRBD1. The CDR3 spans 18 residues. Germline loops: CDR1 PRHDT, CDR2 FYEKMQ (reference sequence). Trimming at V came to 4 bases and at J to 4 bases, leaving 13 bases not matched to a gene. The CDR3 DNA reads TGTGCCAGCAGCTCGACCGGGACAGGGGTGCGGTTTTACAATGAGCAGTTCTTC. Translating gives CASSSTGTGVRFYNEQFF.

J is TRBJ2-3 and V is TRBV7-3; 12 bases fit TRBD2. V was pared by 5 bases and J by 2 bases, with 8 bases of the junction left unmatched. This CDR3 comprises 17 residues. In germline, CDR1 is SGHTA, CDR2 FQGTGA. CDR3 in DNA: TGTGCCAGCAGCCTCGGACTAGCGGGGATGGACACAGATACGCAGTATTTT. Encoded protein: CASSLGLAGMDTDTQYF.

The chain joins TRBV12-5 to TRBJ1-3; TRBD1 matches at 10 bases. Germline assignment: CDR1 LGHNT and CDR2 FRNRAP. V dropped 4 bases and J dropped 1; count of bases not matched to a gene: 7. The CDR3 consists of 17 residues. The CDR3 protein is CASGSLRQGASGNTIYF. As DNA, the CDR3 is TGTGCTAGTGGTTCCCTTCGACAGGGGGCTTCTGGAAACACCATATATTTT.

The chain links TRBV23-1 to TRBJ1-4; D not resolved. TRBV23-1 belongs to the ORF category, with a function that is uncertain. The CDR3 is 19 amino acids. Trimming removed 4 bases at V and 2 bases at J, with 23 bases between. CDR3 protein: CASSPLREGILSTNEKLFF. CDR3 nucleotide sequence: TGCGCCAGCAGTCCCTTACGGGAGGGAATACTGTCGACTAATGAAAAACTGTTTTTT.

The J gene is TRBJ2-7, the V gene TRBV4-2; TRBD2 matches at 7 bases. V dropped 3 bases and J dropped 0; count of bases not matched to a gene: 8. Germline V gene data show CDR1 as LGHNA and CDR2 as YNFKEQ. The CDR3 spans 16 residues. CDR3 coding DNA: TGTGCCAGCAGCCAGGGTGGGCTAGCGGACTCCTACGAGCAGTACTTC. Its protein is CASSQGGLADSYEQYF.

V is TRBV5-6 and J is TRBJ2-7; tentatively, D is TRBD1 (6 bases). V was pared by 1 base and J by 0 bases, with 8 bases between. CDR3 size: 14 residues. Per the germline V gene, CDR1 is SGHDT and CDR2 is YYEEEE. The CDR3 loop reads CASSLLQGSYEQYF. CDR3 in DNA: TGTGCCAGCAGCTTGCTACAGGGCTCCTACGAGCAGTACTTC.

The chain is built from TRBV19 and TRBJ2-1, with 10 bases identical to TRBD1. The CDR3 extends over 15 amino acids. V was clipped by 2 bases and J by 9 bases; unmatched bases: 7. CDR1 is LNHDA, CDR2 SQIVND, per germline (reference sequence). The CDR3 DNA reads TGTGCCAGTAGTATACCCCAGACAGGGGGCGGTGAGCAGTTCTTC. Translating gives CASSIPQTGGGEQFF.

The chain uses TRBV9 and TRBJ2-7; 9 bases match TRBD1. This CDR3 spans 14 amino acids. The V and J ends lost 0 bases and 6 bases, in that order; junction bases with no gene match: 4. Germline V gene data show CDR1 as SGDLS and CDR2 as YYNGEE. This CDR3 reads CASSVGTGVGEQYF. The CDR3 DNA follows: TGTGCCAGCAGCGTAGGGACAGGGGTTGGCGAGCAGTACTTC.

In its sample, this clone was seen once. The chain couples TRBV4-1 to TRBJ1-1; TRBD1 might be the D (5 bases). The CDR3 runs 17 residues. V lost 0 bases and J lost 1, with 15 bases in between. Germline V gene lookup returns CDR1 MGHRA and CDR2 YSYEKL. The CDR3 nucleotides read TGCGCCAGCAGCCAAGATCAGGCACAGGTCGGGAACACTGAAGCTTTCTTT. Amino acid sequence: CASSQDQAQVGNTEAFF.

The chain links TRBV4-1 to TRBJ2-7; 7 bases align to TRBD1. V trimming: 4 bases; J trimming: 0 bases; junction bases outside the gene matches: 6. The CDR3 extends over 15 amino acids. The germline CDR1 and CDR2 sequences are MGHRA and YSYEKL. CDR3 sequence: CASSLGTANSYEQYF. In DNA, the CDR3 is TGCGCCAGCAGCCTTGGGACAGCTAACTCCTACGAGCAGTACTTC.

The chain links TRBV29-1 to TRBJ2-7; TRBD1 aligns across 9 bases. The CDR3 length is 13 residues. The J segment lost 3 bases and the V segment lost 4 bases, leaving 4 bases of the junction unmatched. Germline V lookup: CDR1 SQVTM, CDR2 ANQGSEA. The CDR3 protein is CSVGTGAVYEQYF. The DNA for the CDR3 is TGCAGCGTTGGGACAGGGGCTGTCTACGAGCAGTACTTC.

This chain links TRBV28 with TRBJ1-3, with TRBD1 as a possible D gene (5 bases). CDR3 length: 14 amino acids. Germline V lookup: CDR1 MDHEN, CDR2 SYDVKM. V dropped 3 bases and J dropped 6 bases, with 12 bases sitting between them. The DNA of the CDR3 is TGTGCCAGCAGTTTTCGGGGGTTGGTAAACACCATATATTTT. Protein: CASSFRGLVNTIYF.

The rearrangement links TRBV27 to TRBJ2-7, with TRBD1 matching 8 bases. Trimming removed 5 bases from V and 3 bases from J; junction bases left unmatched: 9. The CDR3 covers 15 residues. Germline CDR1 and CDR2: MNHEY and SMNVEV (reference sequence). In DNA, the CDR3 is TGTGCCAGCAGTCTGCGGACAGGGAGAGACTACGAGCAGTACTTC. Translated: CASSLRTGRDYEQYF.

This chain joins TRBV15 and TRBJ1-5; D may be TRBD1 (5 bases). CDR1 LNHNV and CDR2 YYDKDF come from the germline V gene (reference sequence). This CDR3 region has 14 residues. V gave up 3 bases and J gave up 4 bases, with 10 bases separating them. CDR3 in amino acids: CATSSKTGNQPQHF. As DNA, the CDR3 is TGTGCCACCAGCAGTAAAACAGGAAATCAGCCCCAGCATTTT.

V gene TRBV19 combines with J gene TRBJ1-2; D is undetermined. Germline V gives CDR1 LNHDA, CDR2 SQIVND (reference sequence). The ends were cut back, 6 bases at V and 2 bases at J, with 10 bases in the middle. The CDR3 runs 13 residues. In DNA form, the CDR3 reads TGTGCCAGTAGGGGAGAGGCGAACTATGGCTACACCTTC. Translation gives CASRGEANYGYTF.

V and J are TRBV10-3 and TRBJ2-3, with D tentatively TRBD1 (6 bases). Germline lookup yields CDR1 ENHRY and CDR2 SYGVKD. The CDR3 totals 13 residues. Trimming removed 7 bases from V and 3 bases from J, with 11 bases in between. The chain's CDR3 is CAITGAGTDTQYF. Written as DNA, the CDR3 is TGTGCCATCACAGGGGCCGGGACAGATACGCAGTATTTT.